Here is one TCR beta chain with its context. The sample belongs to a study of blood T cell repertoires in COVID-19. At the level of the study: Samples came from the United States, Italy and Spain, spanning acute and convalescent COVID-19. PBMCs, B-cell-depleted T cells, or T cells were the source of the cDNA or gDNA that made up the material.

Looked up from germline, CDR1 is LNHDA and CDR2 is SQIVND (reference sequence). The CDR3 runs 14 residues. V was clipped by 9 bases and J by 6 bases; unmatched bases: 13. Under the authors' procedure: Cell counts per sample came from amplifying reference gene primers. Measured with immunoSEQ multiplex PCR; TCRdb has only the in-frame clones, and not every one. The V and J calls and clone size are taken from that table; D and trimming were inferred from the DNA. This sample has 150,000 or so clones, with 80% to 85% found just once. The specimen sequenced was peripheral blood. The receptor was isolated from a woman in her sixties or seventies with acute or convalescent COVID-19. V is TRBV19 and J is TRBJ1-2; 7 bases fit TRBD1. The CDR3 DNA follows: TGTGCCAGCATCTCAGGGGGGCGCAGTCATGGCTACACCTTC. Protein: CASISGGRSHGYTF.